These 23 T cell receptor beta chains came from one sample sequenced in a study of PD-1 blockade in classical Hodgkin lymphoma. Patients all relapsed after autologous stem cell transplantation, and there was variation in brentuximab vedotin exposure. Sequenced by immunoSEQ multiplex PCR; TCRdb stores in-frame clones only, minus some. The top ten hold around a third of the sample, which has some 32,000 clones, approximately 85% seen once. Sample: peripheral blood mononuclear cells (PBMCs), taken at baseline. All receptors come from a human donor with classical Hodgkin lymphoma.

J is TRBJ1-2 and V is TRBV2; TRBD1 is a possible D gene (5 bases). Germline CDR1 and CDR2: SNHLY and FYNNEI. The CDR3 spans 15 residues. Trimming removed 3 bases at V and 7 bases at J, with 18 bases between. The CDR3 here is CASSDFLGDTGGYTF. CDR3 in DNA: TGTGCCAGCAGTGACTTCCTAGGGGATACTGGTGGCTACACCTTC.

This clone was picked up one time. The chain carries TRBV11-3 and TRBJ2-7; tentatively, D is TRBD1 or TRBD2 (6 bases each). Trimming took off 4 bases at V and 0 bases at J, with 10 bases between the two ends. Per germline, CDR1 SGHNT and CDR2 YENEEA. The CDR3 has 14 residues. CDR3 residues: CASSSRGDSYEQYF. CDR3 DNA sequence: TGTGCCAGCAGCTCGAGGGGGGACTCCTACGAGCAGTACTTC.

This clone showed up just a few times. The chain combines TRBV18 with TRBJ2-1, with no clear D. Germline V gene sequence: CDR1 KGHSH, CDR2 LQKENI. This CDR3 has 14 residues. The ends were cut back, 3 bases at V and 4 bases at J, with 10 bases in the middle. The CDR3 loop reads CASSPSSTYNEQFF. In nucleotides, the CDR3 is TGTGCCAGCTCACCGAGTAGCACATACAATGAGCAGTTCTTC. Full variable domain (rest looked up from reference TRBV18 and TRBJ2-1): NAGVMQNPRHLVRRRGQEARLRCSPMKGHSHVYWYRQLPEEGLKFMVYLQKENIIDESGMPKERFSAEFPKEGPSILRIQQVVRGDSAAYFCASSPSSTYNEQFFGPGTRLTVL.

The V and J genes are TRBV10-3 and TRBJ2-3; D remains unclear. Trimming pared 3 bases from V and 1 base from J, leaving 8 bases between. Germline V gene sequence: CDR1 ENHRY, CDR2 SYGVKD. This CDR3 is built from 14 residues. Here the CDR3 DNA reads TGTGCCATCAGTGATTATAAGGGCACAGATACGCAGTATTTT. Amino acids: CAISDYKGTDTQYF.

The chain combines TRBV7-2 with TRBJ1-2; D is undetermined. This CDR3 has 14 amino acids. Germline loops: CDR1 SGHTA, CDR2 FQGNSA. V was trimmed by 1 base and J by 6 bases, leaving 12 bases between them. DNA of the CDR3: TGTGCCAGCAGCTTAGTTTCAGGTAGTGATGGCTACACCTTC. This gives the protein CASSLVSGSDGYTF.

The rearrangement uses TRBV5-8 and TRBJ1-2; a possible D gene is TRBD1 (5 bases). Per the germline V gene, CDR1 is SGHTS and CDR2 is YDEGEE. V lost 6 bases to trimming and J lost 4 bases, with 22 bases between them. CDR3 length: 16 amino acids. The CDR3 DNA sequence: TGTGCCAGCACCTACGGAGGTGCGGGGCGAGTCTATGGCTACACCTTC. Protein sequence: CASTYGGAGRVYGYTF.

This clone was counted only a few times. This chain joins TRBV19 and TRBJ2-1, with 10 bases identical to TRBD2. The CDR3 consists of 15 residues. J gave up 9 bases and V 6 bases, and 11 bases lay outside the gene matches. Looked up from germline, CDR1 is LNHDA and CDR2 is SQIVND (reference sequence). CDR3: CASSYSGGLPSEQFF. As DNA, the CDR3 is TGTGCCAGTAGCTATAGCGGGGGGCTCCCCAGTGAGCAGTTCTTC. The variable domain in full, with the rest retrieved from reference TRBV19 and TRBJ2-1, is DGGITQSPKYLFRKEGQNVTLSCEQNLNHDAMYWYRQDPGQGLRLIYYSQIVNDFQKGDIAEGYSVSREKKESFPLTVTSAQKNPTAFYLCASSYSGGLPSEQFFGPGTRLTVL.

This sequence joins TRBV11-3 and TRBJ2-7; 10 bases match TRBD2. Looked up from germline, CDR1 is SGHNT and CDR2 is YENEEA. This CDR3 has 15 amino acids. Trimming cost V 4 bases and J 0 bases; bases outside gene matches: 3. This CDR3 is CASSSSGGPSYEQYF. The DNA for the CDR3 is TGTGCCAGCAGCTCTAGCGGGGGCCCCTCCTACGAGCAGTACTTC.

This clone was found once. This chain links TRBV7-2 with TRBJ1-2; a weak D match, TRBD1 (5 bases). V lost 5 bases and J 4 bases, leaving 17 bases between the germline ends. Per the germline V gene, CDR1 is SGHTA and CDR2 is FQGNSA. The CDR3 sequence is 15 residues long. The CDR3 DNA sequence: TGTGCCAGCAGCCTTACCCATCGGGGGAGCTATGGCTACACCTTC. This translates into CASSLTHRGSYGYTF.

The chain employs TRBV4-3 and TRBJ1-6; D not resolved. The germline V gene has CDR1 LGHNA and CDR2 YSLEER. Trimming removed 0 bases from V and 7 bases from J, with 22 bases in between. The CDR3 sequence is 19 residues long. CDR3 in amino acids: CASSQDWYMGLEPNSPLHF. In nucleotides, the CDR3 is TGCGCCAGCAGCCAAGATTGGTATATGGGCCTCGAACCCAATTCACCCCTCCACTTT.

The chain has TRBV4-2 and TRBJ2-3, with D perhaps matching TRBD2 (5 bases). CDR1 LGHNA and CDR2 YNFKEQ come from the germline V gene. The ends were cut back, 1 base at V and 5 bases at J, with 13 bases in the middle. The CDR3 is 15 amino acids. This chain's CDR3 is CASSQGELGLDTQYF. The CDR3 DNA sequence: TGTGCCAGCAGCCAAGGGGAATTAGGACTAGATACGCAGTATTTT.

The rearrangement links TRBV4-1 to TRBJ2-7; D gene ambiguous. V was shortened by 4 bases and J by 0 bases, with 13 bases between the two germline ends. Germline loops: CDR1 MGHRA, CDR2 YSYEKL. The CDR3 length is 15 residues. The CDR3 coding sequence is TGCGCCAGCAGCCTGCAGCCGGACGGCTCCTACGAGCAGTACTTC. Encoded protein: CASSLQPDGSYEQYF.

V is TRBV6-6 and J is TRBJ1-5; D is uncertain. The V and J ends lost 6 bases and 6 bases respectively, with 15 bases between them. Germline assignment: CDR1 MNHNY and CDR2 SVGAGI (reference sequence). This CDR3 spans 14 amino acids. CDR3 loop: CASRPRPSVQPQHF. The CDR3, as DNA: TGTGCCAGCAGACCAAGGCCCTCAGTTCAGCCCCAGCATTTT.

The gene calls are TRBV5-1 and TRBJ1-3, with 7 bases matching TRBD1. The CDR3 runs to 14 residues. The germline CDR1 and CDR2 sequences are SGHRS and YFSETQ. Trimming at V came to 8 bases and at J to 3 bases, leaving 8 bases not matched to a gene. CDR3: CASQTGTIGNTIYF. In nucleotides, the CDR3 is TGCGCCAGTCAGACAGGGACGATTGGAAACACCATATATTTT.

This clone is medium-sized within its sample. This chain connects TRBV9 to TRBJ1-1; maybe TRBD1 (6 bases). Trimming took off 4 bases at V and 2 bases at J, with 24 bases between the two ends. CDR1 is SGDLS, CDR2 YYNGEE, per germline. This CDR3 spans 18 amino acids. The CDR3 here is CASSLNPLGGIFNTEAFF. CDR3 nucleotide sequence: TGTGCCAGCAGCTTAAACCCCCTCGGGGGCATCTTCAACACTGAAGCTTTCTTT. The full variable domain, with the rest looked up from reference TRBV9 and TRBJ1-1, is DSGVTQTPKHLITATGQRVTLRCSPRSGDLSVYWYQQSLDQGLQFLIQYYNGEERAKGNILERFSAQQFPDLHSELNLSSLELGDSALYFCASSLNPLGGIFNTEAFFGQGTRLTVV.

The CDR3 sequence: CAISDRASSNQPQHF. The CDR3 nucleotides are TGTGCCATCAGTGACAGGGCGTCCTCGAATCAGCCCCAGCATTTT. This sequence joins TRBV10-3 and TRBJ1-5, with D perhaps matching TRBD1 (5 bases). V dropped 3 bases and J dropped 4 bases, with 13 bases sitting between them. Germline assignment: CDR1 ENHRY and CDR2 SYGVKD. This CDR3 comprises 15 residues.

The chain employs TRBV10-3 and TRBJ1-2; D is ambiguous. The ends were cut back, 6 bases at V and 0 bases at J, with 11 bases in the middle. The V gene's germline CDR1 is ENHRY and CDR2 SYGVKD. This CDR3 spans 14 amino acids. CDR3 coding DNA: TGTGCCATCAGGAGCCAGACCGCTAACTATGGCTACACCTTC. This codes for CAIRSQTANYGYTF.

The V gene is TRBV10-3, the J gene TRBJ1-2, with D possibly TRBD1 on 5 matching bases. The CDR3 runs 16 residues. The germline CDR1 and CDR2 sequences are ENHRY and SYGVKD. The V and J ends lost 0 bases and 0 bases respectively, with 11 bases between them. CDR3 residues: CAISESIGAANYGYTF. Here the CDR3 DNA reads TGTGCCATCAGTGAGTCGATTGGGGCGGCTAACTATGGCTACACCTTC.

The rearrangement links TRBV7-2 to TRBJ1-1, with 8 bases identical to TRBD1. This CDR3 comprises 14 residues. V shed 7 bases, J shed 12 bases, and the junction held 16 bases outside the gene matches. Germline values: CDR1 SGHTA, CDR2 FQGNSA. The CDR3 nucleotides are TGTGCCAGCACCATAGAGGTCGGCAGGGGGCTTTCTTTCTTT. Amino acid sequence: CASTIEVGRGLSFF.

This rearrangement joins TRBV28 to TRBJ1-6; D possibly corresponds to TRBD1 (5 bases). The V and J ends lost 7 bases and 8 bases respectively, with 24 bases between them. Germline V gene data show CDR1 as MDHEN and CDR2 as SYDVKM. CDR3 size: 17 residues. The CDR3 DNA sequence: TGTGCCAGCACGCGCCTTGGGGACGCCAACGAGCATTCACCCCTCCACTTT. Protein: CASTRLGDANEHSPLHF.

The rearrangement links TRBV28 to TRBJ2-2; D gene unclear. Germline V gene data show CDR1 as MDHEN and CDR2 as SYDVKM. The V and J ends lost 5 bases and 6 bases respectively, with 4 bases between them. The CDR3 covers 11 residues. The CDR3 coding sequence is TGTGCCAGCAGTCAACCCGGGGAGCTGTTTTTT. The encoded protein is CASSQPGELFF.

This clone showed up just a few times. The chain combines TRBV5-1 with TRBJ2-1, with 7 positions matching TRBD1. CDR3 length: 14 residues. V shed 4 bases and J 4 bases; nucleotides not matched to a gene: 5. The germline CDR1 and CDR2 sequences are SGHRS and YFSETQ. This chain's CDR3 is CASSGGQSYNEQFF. For the CDR3, the DNA is TGCGCCAGCAGCGGGGGACAGAGTTACAATGAGCAGTTCTTC.

This clone appeared once. The chain links TRBV6-1 to TRBJ1-2; a possible D gene is TRBD1 (6 bases). The ends were cut back, 7 bases at V and 4 bases at J, with 16 bases in the middle. CDR1 and CDR2 from the germline V gene are MNHNS and SASEGT. The CDR3 sequence is 14 residues long. CDR3 in amino acids: CASNRDIGFYGYTF. The CDR3 nucleotides are TGTGCCAGCAATCGGGACATCGGCTTCTATGGCTACACCTTC.